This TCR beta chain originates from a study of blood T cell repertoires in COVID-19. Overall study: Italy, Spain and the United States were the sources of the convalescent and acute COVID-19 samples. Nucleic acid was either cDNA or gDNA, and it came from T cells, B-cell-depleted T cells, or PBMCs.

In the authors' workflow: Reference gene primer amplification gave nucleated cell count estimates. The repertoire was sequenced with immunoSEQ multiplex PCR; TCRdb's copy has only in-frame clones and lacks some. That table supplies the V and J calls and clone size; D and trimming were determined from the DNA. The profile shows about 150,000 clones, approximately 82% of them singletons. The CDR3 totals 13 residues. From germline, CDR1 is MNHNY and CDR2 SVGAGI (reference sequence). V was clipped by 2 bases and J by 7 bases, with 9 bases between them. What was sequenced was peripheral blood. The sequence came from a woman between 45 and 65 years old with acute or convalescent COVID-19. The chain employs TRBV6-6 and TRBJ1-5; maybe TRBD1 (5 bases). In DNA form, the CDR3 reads TGTGCCAGCAGTTACGGGGGAGGACAGCCCCAGCATTTT. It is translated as CASSYGGGQPQHF.